These T cell receptor beta chains were read from a single sample in a study of regulatory T cells in long-lasting Graves disease. TCRdb reanalysed the multiplex PCR reads using MiXCR and keeps one entry per CDR3 protein. The data show more than 450,000 distinct CDR3 sequences, with 15% to 20% seen just once and 9.5% to 15% held by the top ten. The same specimen was also included in a second study, on T cells in Graves' hyperthyroidism and ophthalmopathy.

Here the sequenced sample was peripheral blood mononuclear cells (PBMCs), taken at new diagnosis, from a patient treated with antithyroid drugs. The receptors come from a man aged 35 to 55 with Graves disease. Each CDR3 is given with its conserved first and last residue. The order of the fields is V gene, clone size, J gene, D gene, CDR3 protein, CDR3 DNA. The D gene is left open where the match is weak. Part of the rows lack a size; the others show once, few, many or a class for expanded clones.

TRBV7-2	many	TRBJ2-7	NA	CASSIQAMGDEQYF	TGTGCCAGCAGCATACAGGCTATGGGCGACGAGCAGTACTTC
TRBV5-6	many	TRBJ2-7	NA	CASSLRSDEQYF	TGTGCCAGCAGCTTGAGGAGTGACGAGCAGTACTTC
TRBV20-1	many	TRBJ2-3	TRBD2	CSAREPGTSGSGGTDTQYF	TGCAGTGCTAGAGAACCCGGGACTAGCGGGAGCGGAGGCACAGATACGCAGTATTTT
TRBV10-3	NA	TRBJ2-3	TRBD2	CAISPGLAGITTDTQYF	TGTGCCATCAGTCCAGGACTAGCGGGAATAACCACAGATACGCAGTATTTT
TRBV24-1	few	TRBJ1-5	NA	CATSPPGHGQPPHF	TGTGCCACCAGTCCTCCGGGGCACGGTCAGCCCCCGCATTTT
TRBV2	many	TRBJ2-1	NA	CASRVYRDNEQFF	TGTGCCAGCAGGGTATACCGTGACAATGAGCAGTTCTTC
TRBV28	few	TRBJ2-2	NA	CASSLWTETGELFF	TGTGCCAGCAGTTTATGGACAGAAACCGGGGAGCTGTTTTTT
TRBV28	many	TRBJ1-1	NA	CASSFKGVRNTEAFF	TGTGCCAGCAGTTTTAAAGGGGTACGGAACACTGAAGCTTTCTTT
TRBV30	NA	TRBJ2-7	NA	CAWRDYHYEQYF	TGTGCCTGGAGGGACTACCACTACGAGCAGTACTTC
TRBV28	many	TRBJ1-1	NA	CASSPRGPRAYDTEAFF	TGTGCCAGCAGTCCTAGGGGACCTCGCGCATATGACACTGAAGCTTTCTTT
TRBV9	few	TRBJ2-7	TRBD2	CASSVDGRPREQYF	TGTGCCAGCAGCGTAGACGGGAGGCCGAGGGAGCAGTACTTC
TRBV2	many	TRBJ2-3	NA	CASSAPYPKSDTQYF	TGTGCCAGCAGTGCGCCCTACCCTAAGTCAGATACGCAGTATTTT
TRBV6-5	many	TRBJ1-2	NA	CASSYFGPEGDYGYTF	TGTGCCAGCAGTTACTTCGGCCCGGAGGGGGACTATGGCTACACCTTC
TRBV6-5	NA	TRBJ2-1	NA	CASSYSRQLSSYNEQFF	TGTGCCAGCAGTTACTCGAGGCAACTAAGCTCCTACAATGAGCAGTTCTTC
TRBV28	few	TRBJ1-5	NA	CASSHQRYQPQHF	TGTGCCAGCAGTCATCAGAGATATCAGCCCCAGCATTTT